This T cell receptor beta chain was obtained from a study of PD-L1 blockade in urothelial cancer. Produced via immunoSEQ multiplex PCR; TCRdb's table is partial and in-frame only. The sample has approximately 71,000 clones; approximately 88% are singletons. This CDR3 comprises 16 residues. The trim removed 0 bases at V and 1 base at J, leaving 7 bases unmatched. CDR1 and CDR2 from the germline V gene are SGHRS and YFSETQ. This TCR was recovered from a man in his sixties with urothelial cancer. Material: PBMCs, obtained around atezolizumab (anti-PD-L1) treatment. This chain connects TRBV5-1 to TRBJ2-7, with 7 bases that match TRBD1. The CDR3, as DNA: TGCGCCAGCAGCTTGGACGGGACAGCCAATTCCTACGAGCAGTACTTC. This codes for CASSLDGTANSYEQYF.